The 25 T cell receptor beta chains given below trace back to one sample, sequenced in a study of T-cell memory formation after mild COVID-19. TCRdb called the 5' RACE reads again in MiXCR, with one record for every CDR3 protein. The sample consists of about 160,000 distinct CDR3 sequences, 30% to 35% of them appearing once. Input material: PBMCs or a T cell subset sorted from them (not recorded which). The receptors derive from an adult woman who had mild COVID-19 (a few samples of this study predate the infection). Cell type and time point are not known.

Details on this clonotype: An end of the junction does not agree with germline; a read error may underlie this. The rearrangement joins TRBV2 to TRBJ1-2; possibly TRBD1 for D (5 bases). Per germline, CDR1 SNHLY and CDR2 FYNNEI. There are 14 residues in the CDR3. The CDR3 sequence: CASSEALQGRGYTF. Written as DNA, the CDR3 is TGTGCCAGCAGTGAAGCGCTTCAGGGACGGGGCTACACATTC.

This clonotype was counted a few times. This chain connects TRBV4-1 to TRBJ2-7; TRBD1 is a possible D gene (6 bases). CDR1 and CDR2 (germline): MGHRA, YSYEKL. V was shortened by 4 bases and J by 2 bases, with 12 bases between the two germline ends. This CDR3 spans 14 amino acids. The chain's CDR3 is CASSPLGQTYEQYF. As DNA, the CDR3 is TGCGCCAGCAGCCCCCTCGGACAGACCTACGAGCAGTACTTC.

V usage is TRBV7-8 and J usage is TRBJ2-2; TRBD2 matches at 8 bases. The CDR3 has 15 amino acids. V lost 3 bases to trimming and J lost 1 base; unmatched junction nucleotides: 1. Germline CDR1 SGHVS, CDR2 FQNEAQ. CDR3 residues: CASSFLAGNTGELFF. CDR3 in DNA: TGTGCCAGCAGCTTCCTAGCGGGGAACACCGGGGAGCTGTTTTTT.

The chain has TRBV30 and TRBJ2-1; D uncertain. Deletions cut 1 base from V and 9 bases from J, with 4 bases between. Germline CDR1 and CDR2: GTSNPN and SVGIG (reference sequence). The CDR3 is 10 amino acids. CDR3 protein: CAWSASEQFF. The CDR3 DNA reads as TGTGCCTGGAGTGCGAGTGAGCAGTTCTTC.

The V call is TRBV20-1, the J call TRBJ1-2; D is possibly TRBD1 (6 bases). The CDR3 contains 16 residues. V lost 0 bases, J lost 8 bases, and 22 bases lay in between. Germline assignment: CDR1 DFQATT and CDR2 SNEGSKA (reference sequence). The DNA for the CDR3 is TGCAGTGCTAGAGATCACGCCAGGGGCGTTCGTCGAGGCTACACCTTC. Protein sequence: CSARDHARGVRRGYTF.

J is TRBJ1-1 and V is TRBV6-5; maybe TRBD1 (5 bases). Germline CDR1 MNHEY, CDR2 SVGAGI. V shed 6 bases and J shed 4 bases, with 9 bases lying between them. The CDR3 contains 12 residues. The CDR3 sequence: CASRGQGTEAFF. The CDR3 bases are TGTGCCAGCAGGGGCCAGGGCACTGAAGCTTTCTTT.

V usage is TRBV7-6 and J usage is TRBJ2-7, with TRBD2 matching 10 bases. The CDR3 is made up of 16 amino acids. After removal of 5 bases from V and 2 bases from J, the junction contained 9 bases not matched to a gene. Germline V gives CDR1 SGHVS, CDR2 FNYEAQ. The CDR3 DNA is TGTGCCAGCAGCCTGAACCTAGCGGGGGACGCCTACGAGCAGTACTTC. It codes for CASSLNLAGDAYEQYF.

This clonotype was picked up a small number of times. The chain combines TRBV3-1 with TRBJ1-2; D is uncertain. Germline CDR1 is LGHDT and CDR2 is YNNKEL (reference sequence). Trimming took 4 bases from V and 6 from J, leaving 9 bases between them. The CDR3 has 12 residues. This chain's CDR3 is CASSRPGNGYTF. For the CDR3, the DNA is TGTGCCAGCAGCCGTCCCGGTAATGGCTACACCTTC.

The chain links TRBV7-6 to TRBJ2-2, with 8 bases aligning to TRBD1. Germline CDR1 SGHVS, CDR2 FNYEAQ. Trimming at V came to 2 bases and at J to 3 bases, leaving 2 bases not matched to a gene. The CDR3 is made up of 15 amino acids. The CDR3 region is CASSLQGAHTGELFF. The CDR3 coding sequence is TGTGCCAGCAGCTTACAGGGGGCGCACACCGGGGAGCTGTTTTTT.

The chain has TRBV6-5 and TRBJ2-7; D is unclear. This CDR3 has 17 residues. Germline assignment: CDR1 MNHEY and CDR2 SVGAGI. Trimming cost V 0 bases and J 0 bases, with 15 bases left between them. CDR3: CASSYSISPPFSYEQYF. The CDR3 DNA sequence: TGTGCCAGCAGTTACTCGATAAGTCCTCCGTTCTCCTACGAGCAGTACTTC.

This sequence joins TRBV7-3 and TRBJ2-2, with D hard to call. Germline assignment: CDR1 SGHTA and CDR2 FQGTGA. The CDR3 length is 14 residues. V was shortened by 4 bases and J by 3 bases, with 9 bases between the two germline ends. The CDR3 sequence is CASSSDSYTGELFF. The CDR3 DNA is TGTGCCAGCAGCTCAGACTCGTACACCGGGGAGCTGTTTTTT.

This clonotype came up a few times. The chain links TRBV3-1 to TRBJ2-1, with D possibly TRBD2 on 5 matching bases. With 0 bases removed from V and 6 bases from J, the gap between germline ends came to 12 bases. From germline, CDR1 is LGHDT and CDR2 YNNKEL (reference sequence). The CDR3 contains 15 residues. The CDR3 protein is CASSQDPLAFNEQFF. The CDR3 nucleotides read TGTGCCAGCAGCCAAGATCCCCTAGCCTTCAATGAGCAGTTCTTC.

CDR3 in DNA: TGTGCCAGCACCCCGGGCCCCTACAATGAGCAGTTCTTC. Residues: CASTPGPYNEQFF. This chain joins TRBV2 and TRBJ2-1; D is unclear. V lost 7 bases and J lost 2, with 9 bases in between. The CDR3 covers 13 residues. Germline V gives CDR1 SNHLY, CDR2 FYNNEI.

The V call is TRBV7-8, the J call TRBJ2-6; D unclear. The CDR3 spans 19 residues. V lost 1 base and J lost 2, with 18 bases in between. Germline values: CDR1 SGHVS, CDR2 FQNEAQ. CDR3: CASSLVVGSSPTGANVLTF. The CDR3 region has the DNA TGTGCCAGCAGCTTAGTCGTGGGCTCCTCGCCAACTGGGGCCAACGTCCTGACTTTC.

The chain carries TRBV20-1 and TRBJ1-2; D is possibly TRBD1 (5 bases). Germline V CDR1 and CDR2: DFQATT, SNEGSKA (reference sequence). The CDR3 runs 15 residues. V lost 0 bases and J 5 bases, leaving 16 bases between the germline ends. CDR3: CSARDPVAGPYGYTF. The CDR3 DNA sequence: TGCAGTGCTAGAGATCCCGTGGCAGGGCCTTATGGCTACACCTTC.

This clonotype came up many times. The CDR3 DNA follows: TGTGCCAGCAGTGAAGGTTCAGATAACAATGAGCAGTTCTTC. Translated: CASSEGSDNNEQFF. The J gene is TRBJ2-1, the V gene TRBV25-1; no definite D call. V was shortened by 2 bases and J by 5 bases, with 10 bases between the two germline ends. The length of the CDR3 is 14 residues. The germline V gene has CDR1 MGHDK and CDR2 SYGVNS.

The chain links TRBV19 to TRBJ1-5; 8 bases match TRBD1. Germline CDR1 and CDR2: LNHDA and SQIVND (reference sequence). V gave up 8 bases and J gave up 7 bases; unmatched junction bases: 16. CDR3 length equals 16 residues. CDR3 nucleotides: TGTGCCAGTGGGGAACTCCGGGACAGGTCTTTCCAGCCCCAGCATTTT. It codes for CASGELRDRSFQPQHF.

This chain joins TRBV30 and TRBJ2-5; D is tentatively TRBD1 or TRBD2 (6 bases each). Per germline, CDR1 GTSNPN and CDR2 SVGIG (reference sequence). This CDR3 has 13 residues. Trimming cost V 0 bases and J 4 bases, with 9 bases left between them. CDR3 residues: CAWSVGGPETQYF. CDR3 DNA: TGTGCCTGGAGTGTCGGGGGCCCAGAGACCCAGTACTTC.

The J gene is TRBJ2-4, the V gene TRBV7-2, with 12 bases lining up with TRBD2. V was pared by 5 bases and J by 5 bases, with 16 bases of the junction left unmatched. CDR1 and CDR2 from the germline V gene are SGHTA and FQGNSA. There are 19 residues in the CDR3. CDR3 loop: CASSPRLAGDRSRENIQYF. The DNA of the CDR3 is TGTGCCAGCAGCCCCAGACTAGCGGGAGACAGGTCGCGGGAAAACATTCAGTACTTC.

This clonotype was detected only a few times. The gene calls are TRBV5-1 and TRBJ1-2; D unresolved. The CDR3 runs 13 residues. CDR1 is SGHRS, CDR2 YFSETQ, per germline. V gave up 1 base and J gave up 3 bases, with 7 bases separating them. CDR3 protein: CASSLRFDYGYTF. In nucleotides, the CDR3 is TGCGCCAGCAGCTTGAGGTTCGACTATGGCTACACCTTC.

This clonotype appeared a few times. The chain has TRBV7-8 and TRBJ2-5, with TRBD2 matching over 10 bases. Germline V gives CDR1 SGHVS, CDR2 FQNEAQ. The trim removed 6 bases at V and 1 base at J, leaving 11 bases unmatched. The CDR3 totals 17 residues. This CDR3 is CASSQSLAGVLQETQYF. DNA of the CDR3: TGTGCCAGCAGTCAATCCCTAGCGGGAGTCCTCCAAGAGACCCAGTACTTC.

The chain joins TRBV7-9 to TRBJ2-3; 10 bases align to TRBD2. This CDR3 has 15 amino acids. Trimming at V came to 6 bases and at J to 11 bases, leaving 14 bases not matched to a gene. Germline V gives CDR1 SEHNR, CDR2 FQNEAQ (reference sequence). CDR3 bases: TGTGCCAGCAGTCCGACCGGACTAGCGGACAGATGGCAGTATTTT. The encoded protein is CASSPTGLADRWQYF.

The V and J genes are TRBV4-1 and TRBJ1-1; D is ambiguous. Germline V gene lookup returns CDR1 MGHRA and CDR2 YSYEKL. Trimming stripped 4 bases from V and 3 bases from J, with 12 bases between. The CDR3 covers 14 residues. This CDR3 reads CASSPAVRDTEAFF. For the CDR3, the DNA is TGCGCCAGCAGCCCAGCCGTAAGGGACACTGAAGCTTTCTTT.

V is TRBV7-9 and J is TRBJ2-4, with TRBD2 identical over 8 bases. This CDR3 has 13 amino acids. The germline V gene has CDR1 SEHNR and CDR2 FQNEAQ (reference sequence). After removal of 5 bases from V and 12 bases from J, the junction contained 9 bases not matched to a gene. The CDR3 DNA is TGTGCCAGCAGCCAAGCGGGGGCTAGGAGTCAGTACTTC. Protein product: CASSQAGARSQYF.

This clonotype was counted between two and nine times. This chain uses TRBV7-9 with TRBJ1-2; D remains ambiguous. Germline values: CDR1 SEHNR, CDR2 FQNEAQ (reference sequence). Trimming left V 2 bases short and J 0 bases short, with 7 bases between. The CDR3 consists of 14 residues. The CDR3 region is CASSLQAANYGYTF. The CDR3 coding sequence is TGTGCCAGCAGCTTACAGGCCGCTAACTATGGCTACACCTTC. Complete variable domain (other parts from reference TRBV7-9 and TRBJ1-2): DTGVSQNPRHKITKRGQNVTFRCDPISEHNRLYWYRQTLGQGPEFLTYFQNEAQLEKSRLLSDRFSAERPKGSFSTLEIQRTEQGDSAMYLCASSLQAANYGYTFGSGTRLTVV.